The clone carrying this T cell receptor beta chain has a handful of counts. As yet, its antigen is unknown. The sample comes from a study of T cells after yellow fever vaccination. Study-level findings and limits: After the booster, roughly 96% of CD4 and 88% of CD8 primary-response clones were re-detected. Abundant clonotypes from the bulk population could have been carried over as contaminants into FACS-sorted repertoires.

Generation of TCR cDNA used 5'RACE template switching (which added a universal primer site and UMIs). TCRdb reanalysed the 5' RACE reads using MiXCR and keeps one entry per CDR3 protein. Of approximately 330,000 distinct CDR3 sequences listed, roughly an eighth are singletons. CDR1 is SGHRS and CDR2 is YFSETQ in the germline V gene. The junction had 10 bases not matched to a gene; V was cut back by 4 bases and J by 4 bases. The CDR3 length is 16 residues. This clonotype was sampled from a man aged 18-30 years who received the YFV17D yellow fever vaccine. The chain couples TRBV5-1 to TRBJ2-1, with TRBD1 identical over 8 bases. The starting material was CD4+ T cells sorted from PBMCs, obtained 15 days after the yellow fever booster vaccination. CDR3 coding DNA: TGCGCCAGCAGCCCGTACCGGGACAGGAGTTACAATGAGCAGTTCTTC. Protein product: CASSPYRDRSYNEQFF. Full variable domain (outside the CDR3, taken from reference TRBV5-1 and TRBJ2-1): KAGVTQTPRYLIKTRGQQVTLSCSPISGHRSVSWYQQTPGQGLQFLFEYFSETQRNKGNFPGRFSGRQFSNSRSEMNVSTLELGDSALYLCASSPYRDRSYNEQFFGPGTRLTVL.